This TCR beta chain is from a study of memory CD4+ T cells and cytomegalovirus serostatus. Study as a whole: This sample comes from healthy Belgian adults, roughly 9 CMV seropositive, roughly 22 seronegative.

The sort gate was single viable CD3+CD4+CD8-CD45RO+ cells for memory CD4+ T cells. Serum IgG to CMV pp150, pp28, p38 and p52 defined serostatus. Germline V lookup: CDR1 SGDLS, CDR2 YYNGEE. V lost 0 bases and J lost 3, with 9 bases in between. The CDR3 is made up of 14 amino acids. The study, taken as a whole, reports: CD4+ memory repertoires contained about 40% of the roughly 150 reported CMV TCRbeta sequences. Suggested: most of the CMV-linked TCR signature lies in CD4+ memory cells.

Sequencing used immunoSEQ multiplex PCR; TCRdb keeps in-frame clones, though not all of them. The table has 45,000 to 65,000 clones, about 83% seen once. For this clone: Its antigen remains unidentified.

V gene TRBV9 combines with J gene TRBJ1-1; D is perhaps TRBD1 (5 bases). Sequencing was carried out using memory CD4+ T cells from blood. This TCR was recovered from an adult in good health and CMV-seropositive. The CDR3 DNA is TGTGCCAGCAGCGTAGGAGGGGACTACACTGAAGCTTTCTTT. This gives the protein CASSVGGDYTEAFF.